This T cell receptor (delta chain) came from a study of Vδ1+ human thymocytes. The study's findings and limits: In the thymus, TRG and TRD repertoires looked highly polyclonal with Gaussian CDR3 lengths.

RNA was extracted from the cells and then reverse transcribed. CDR3 amplicons came from multiplex PCR with pooled V-gene forward and constant-region reverse primers. TCRdb processed the multiplex PCR reads again with the CATT caller. Of about 27,000 delta-chain clones listed, 6.5% to 8% were seen once; the top ten hold 0.85% to 1%. Germline lookup yields CDR1 TSWWSYY and CDR2 QGS. The CDR3 extends over 16 amino acids. The V and J ends lost 9 bases and 7 bases, in that order; junction bases with no gene match: 19. Turning to this clone: Antigen: not known.

This TCR was sampled from a girl under three years old who had congenital heart surgery. This chain links TRDV1 with TRDJ1, with TRDD3 identical over 8 bases. No J segment appears in TCRdb, so it was assigned here by matching the sequence to germline. Specimen: Vdelta1+ gamma-delta thymocytes from the thymus. Subset: FACS-sorted CD3+ TCRalphabeta- TCRVdelta1+ TCRVdelta2- thymocytes. The CDR3 nucleotides are TGTGCTCTAACGAAACTGGGGGTTAAGGCCGCCGGTAAACTCATCTTT. This sequence encodes CALTKLGVKAAGKLIF.